These T cell receptor beta chains were read from a single sample in a study of T cells after yellow fever vaccination. TCRdb re-derived calls from the 5' RACE reads in MiXCR, one entry per CDR3 protein. The sample consists of under 250,000 distinct CDR3 sequences, roughly 7.2% of them appearing once. The specimen was CD4+ T cells sorted from PBMCs, collected 15 days after the yellow fever booster vaccination. The receptors come from a man aged 25 to 40 who received the YFV17D yellow fever vaccine. Both conserved end residues are part of each CDR3. The D gene is left open where the match is weak. The size field is filled for only some rows; it gives once, few, many or a size class.

v_gene: TRBV20-1
j_gene: TRBJ2-5
abundance: few
d_gene: .
CDR3aa: CSAKQGGRQETQYF
CDR3nt: TGCAGTGCTAAACAGGGAGGGAGACAAGAGACCCAGTACTTC

v_gene: TRBV10-3
j_gene: TRBJ2-2
abundance: many
d_gene: .
CDR3aa: CASGVNTGELFF
CDR3nt: TGTGCCAGCGGGGTAAACACCGGGGAGCTGTTTTTT

v_gene: TRBV9
j_gene: TRBJ2-7
abundance: .
d_gene: TRBD1
CDR3aa: CASSVGDRVGEQYF
CDR3nt: TGTGCCAGCAGCGTAGGCGACAGGGTCGGCGAGCAGTACTTC

v_gene: TRBV20-1
j_gene: TRBJ2-2
abundance: .
d_gene: TRBD2
CDR3aa: CSAYNSRELSGELFF
CDR3nt: TGCAGTGCCTATAACTCGCGGGAGCTCTCCGGGGAGCTGTTTTTT

v_gene: TRBV3-1
j_gene: TRBJ1-4
abundance: many
d_gene: TRBD1
CDR3aa: CATRDRDEKLFF
CDR3nt: TGTGCCACCCGTGACAGGGACGAAAAACTGTTTTTT

v_gene: TRBV5-4
j_gene: TRBJ2-3
abundance: .
d_gene: .
CDR3aa: CASSLIGSARDTQYF
CDR3nt: TGTGCCAGCAGCTTGATCGGGAGCGCGAGAGATACGCAGTATTTT

v_gene: TRBV21-1
j_gene: TRBJ2-7
abundance: few
d_gene: .
CDR3aa: CASSKEGGSLSYEQYF
CDR3nt: TGTGCCAGCAGCAAAGAGGGGGGGAGCCTCTCCTACGAGCAGTACTTC

v_gene: TRBV28
j_gene: TRBJ1-5
abundance: .
d_gene: .
CDR3aa: CASEEAGQPQHF
CDR3nt: TGTGCCAGCGAAGAAGCGGGACAGCCCCAGCATTTT

v_gene: TRBV7-9
j_gene: TRBJ2-3
abundance: few
d_gene: .
CDR3aa: CASNRGYPDTQYF
CDR3nt: TGTGCCAGCAATAGAGGGTACCCAGATACGCAGTATTTT

v_gene: TRBV15
j_gene: TRBJ2-3
abundance: many
d_gene: TRBD2
CDR3aa: CATSRDPTSGRADTQYF
CDR3nt: TGTGCCACCAGCAGAGATCCGACTAGCGGGAGGGCAGATACGCAGTATTTT

v_gene: TRBV7-2
j_gene: TRBJ2-3
abundance: many
d_gene: .
CDR3aa: CASSLHGGNQGTQYF
CDR3nt: TGTGCCAGCAGCTTACACGGGGGTAACCAGGGTACGCAGTATTTT

v_gene: TRBV30
j_gene: TRBJ2-5
abundance: few
d_gene: TRBD2
CDR3aa: CAWSQRTSGSTAETQYF
CDR3nt: TGTGCCTGGAGCCAGAGGACTAGCGGGAGCACAGCGGAGACCCAGTACTTC

v_gene: TRBV9
j_gene: TRBJ2-5
abundance: few
d_gene: .
CDR3aa: CASPGPSRETQYF
CDR3nt: TGTGCCAGCCCGGGACCCTCTCGGGAGACCCAGTACTTC